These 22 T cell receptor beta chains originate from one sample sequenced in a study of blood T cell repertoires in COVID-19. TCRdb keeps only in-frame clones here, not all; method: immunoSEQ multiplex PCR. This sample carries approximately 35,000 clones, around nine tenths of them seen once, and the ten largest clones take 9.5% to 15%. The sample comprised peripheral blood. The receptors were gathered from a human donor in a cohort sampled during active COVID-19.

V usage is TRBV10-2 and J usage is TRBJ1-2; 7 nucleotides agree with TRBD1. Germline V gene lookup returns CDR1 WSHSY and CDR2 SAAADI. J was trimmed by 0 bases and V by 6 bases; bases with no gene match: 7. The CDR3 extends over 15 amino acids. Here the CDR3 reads CASSLTGTSNYGYTF. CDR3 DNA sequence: TGCGCCAGCAGCTTGACAGGGACCTCTAACTATGGCTACACCTTC.

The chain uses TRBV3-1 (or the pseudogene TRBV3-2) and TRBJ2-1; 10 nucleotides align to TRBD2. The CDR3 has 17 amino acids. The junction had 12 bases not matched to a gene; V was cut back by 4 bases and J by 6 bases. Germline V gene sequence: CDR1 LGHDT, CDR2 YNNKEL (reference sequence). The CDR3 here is CASSPAVLAGEGNEQFF. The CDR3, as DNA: TGTGCCAGCAGCCCGGCGGTTCTAGCGGGAGAAGGCAATGAGCAGTTCTTC.

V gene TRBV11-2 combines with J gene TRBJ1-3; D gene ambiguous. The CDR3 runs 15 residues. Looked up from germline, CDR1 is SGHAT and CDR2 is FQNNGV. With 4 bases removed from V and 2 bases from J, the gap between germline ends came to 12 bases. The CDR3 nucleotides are TGTGCCAGCAGCTACCGAACGCGGACTGGAAACACCATATATTTT. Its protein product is CASSYRTRTGNTIYF.

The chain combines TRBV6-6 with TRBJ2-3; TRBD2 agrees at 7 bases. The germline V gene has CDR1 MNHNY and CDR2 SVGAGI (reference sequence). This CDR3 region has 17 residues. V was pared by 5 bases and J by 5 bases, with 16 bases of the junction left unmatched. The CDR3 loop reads CASSPGHGTTLRDTQYF. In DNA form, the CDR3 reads TGTGCCAGCAGTCCAGGGCACGGGACTACCCTCCGAGATACGCAGTATTTT.

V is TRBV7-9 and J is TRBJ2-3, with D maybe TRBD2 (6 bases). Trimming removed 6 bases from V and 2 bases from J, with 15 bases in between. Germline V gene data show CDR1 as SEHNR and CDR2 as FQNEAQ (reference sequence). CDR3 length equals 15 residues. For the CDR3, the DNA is TGTGCCAGCAGACGCACGGGACTTTACACAGATACGCAGTATTTT. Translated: CASRRTGLYTDTQYF.

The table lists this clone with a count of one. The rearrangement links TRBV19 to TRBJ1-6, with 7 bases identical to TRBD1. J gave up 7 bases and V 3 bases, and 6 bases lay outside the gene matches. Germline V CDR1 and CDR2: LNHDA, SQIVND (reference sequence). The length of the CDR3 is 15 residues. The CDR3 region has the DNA TGTGCCAGTAGTATCGTACAGGGGATAAATTCACCCCTCCACTTT. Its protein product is CASSIVQGINSPLHF.

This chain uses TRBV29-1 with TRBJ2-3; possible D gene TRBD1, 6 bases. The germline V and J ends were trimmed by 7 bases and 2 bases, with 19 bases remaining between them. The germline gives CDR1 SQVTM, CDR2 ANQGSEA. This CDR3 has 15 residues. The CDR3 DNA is TGCAGCGCGTCGGGCTCGACAGGACCCACAGATACGCAGTATTTT. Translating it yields CSASGSTGPTDTQYF.

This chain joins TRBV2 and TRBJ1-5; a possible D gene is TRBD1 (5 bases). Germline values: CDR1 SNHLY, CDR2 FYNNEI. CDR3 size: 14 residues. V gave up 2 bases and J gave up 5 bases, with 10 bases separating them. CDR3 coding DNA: TGTGCCAGCAGTGAAACCTGGGGGGATCAGCCCCAGCATTTT. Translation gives CASSETWGDQPQHF.

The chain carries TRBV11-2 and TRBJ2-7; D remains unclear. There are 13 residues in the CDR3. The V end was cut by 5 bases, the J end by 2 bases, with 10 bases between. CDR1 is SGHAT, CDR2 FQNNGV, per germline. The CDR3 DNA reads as TGTGCCAGCAGCGTCCGACAAACCTACGAGCAGTACTTC. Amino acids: CASSVRQTYEQYF.

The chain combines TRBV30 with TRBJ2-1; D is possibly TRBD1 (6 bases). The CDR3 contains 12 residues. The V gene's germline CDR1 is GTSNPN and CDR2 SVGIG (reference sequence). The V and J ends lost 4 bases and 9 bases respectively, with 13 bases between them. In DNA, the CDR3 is TGTGCCTGGAACCCGAGGGGGTTTGAGCAGTTCTTC. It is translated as CAWNPRGFEQFF.

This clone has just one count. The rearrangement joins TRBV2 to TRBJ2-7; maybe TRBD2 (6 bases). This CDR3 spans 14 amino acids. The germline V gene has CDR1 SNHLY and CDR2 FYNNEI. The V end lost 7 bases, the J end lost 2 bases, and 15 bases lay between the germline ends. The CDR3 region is CASKPRDSPYEQYF. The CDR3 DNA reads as TGTGCCAGCAAACCTCGGGACTCTCCCTACGAGCAGTACTTC.

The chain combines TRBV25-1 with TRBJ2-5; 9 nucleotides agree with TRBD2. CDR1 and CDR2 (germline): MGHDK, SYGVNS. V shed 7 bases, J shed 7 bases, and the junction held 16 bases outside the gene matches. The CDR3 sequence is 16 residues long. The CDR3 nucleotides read TGTGCCAGCACCCCCGGGAGTAGCGGGGGCGGGGGGACCCAGTACTTC. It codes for CASTPGSSGGGGTQYF. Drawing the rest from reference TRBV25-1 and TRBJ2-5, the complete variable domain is EADIYQTPRYLVIGTGKKITLECSQTMGHDKMYWYQQDPGMELHLIHYSYGVNSTEKGDLSSESTVSRIRTEHFPLTLESARPSHTSQYLCASTPGSSGGGGTQYFGPGTRLLVL.

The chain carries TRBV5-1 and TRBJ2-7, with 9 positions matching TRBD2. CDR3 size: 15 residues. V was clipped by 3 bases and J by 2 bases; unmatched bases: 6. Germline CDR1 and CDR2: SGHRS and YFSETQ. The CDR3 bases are TGCGCCAGCAGCTCCAGACTAGCGGTACCCTACGAGCAGTACTTC. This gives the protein CASSSRLAVPYEQYF.

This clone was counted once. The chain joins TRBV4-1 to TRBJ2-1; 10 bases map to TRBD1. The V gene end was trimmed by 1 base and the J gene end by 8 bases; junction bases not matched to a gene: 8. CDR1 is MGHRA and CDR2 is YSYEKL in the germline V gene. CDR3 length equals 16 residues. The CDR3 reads CASSQVGTGVQDEQFF. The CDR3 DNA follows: TGCGCCAGCAGCCAAGTGGGGACAGGGGTCCAGGATGAGCAGTTCTTC.

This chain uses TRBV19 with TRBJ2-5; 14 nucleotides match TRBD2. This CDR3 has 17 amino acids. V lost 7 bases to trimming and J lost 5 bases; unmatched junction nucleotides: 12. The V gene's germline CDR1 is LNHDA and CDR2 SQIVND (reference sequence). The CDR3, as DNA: TGTGCCAGTAATAATGTAGGACTAGCGGGAGGATGGGAGACCCAGTACTTC. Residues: CASNNVGLAGGWETQYF.

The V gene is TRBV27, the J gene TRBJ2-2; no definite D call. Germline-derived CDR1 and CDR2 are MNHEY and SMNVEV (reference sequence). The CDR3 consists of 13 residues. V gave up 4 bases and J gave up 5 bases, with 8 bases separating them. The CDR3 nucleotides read TGTGCCAGCAGTTCCTCACTTACCGGGGAGCTGTTTTTT. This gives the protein CASSSSLTGELFF.

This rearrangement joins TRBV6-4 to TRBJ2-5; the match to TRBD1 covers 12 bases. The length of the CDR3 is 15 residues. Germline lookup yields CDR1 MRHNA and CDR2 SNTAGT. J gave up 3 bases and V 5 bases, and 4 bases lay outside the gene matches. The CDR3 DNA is TGTGCCAGCAGTCCCGGGACAGGGGGCGAAGAGACCCAGTACTTC. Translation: CASSPGTGGEETQYF.

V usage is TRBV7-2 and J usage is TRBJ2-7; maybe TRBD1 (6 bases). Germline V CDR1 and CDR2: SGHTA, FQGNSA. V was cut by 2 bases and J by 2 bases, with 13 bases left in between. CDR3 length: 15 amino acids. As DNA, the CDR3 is TGTGCCAGCAGCTTATACCTAGGACAGACCTACGAGCAGTACTTC. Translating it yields CASSLYLGQTYEQYF. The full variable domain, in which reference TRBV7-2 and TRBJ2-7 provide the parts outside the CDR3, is GAGVSQSPSNKVTEKGKDVELRCDPISGHTALYWYRQSLGQGLEFLIYFQGNSAPDKSGLPSDRFSAERTGGSVSTLTIQRTQQEDSAVYLCASSLYLGQTYEQYFGPGTRLTVT.

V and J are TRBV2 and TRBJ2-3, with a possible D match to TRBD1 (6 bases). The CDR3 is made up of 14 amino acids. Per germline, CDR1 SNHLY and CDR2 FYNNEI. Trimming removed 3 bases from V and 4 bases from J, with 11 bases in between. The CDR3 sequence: CASSEPGTSDTQYF. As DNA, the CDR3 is TGTGCCAGCAGTGAGCCAGGGACATCAGATACGCAGTATTTT.

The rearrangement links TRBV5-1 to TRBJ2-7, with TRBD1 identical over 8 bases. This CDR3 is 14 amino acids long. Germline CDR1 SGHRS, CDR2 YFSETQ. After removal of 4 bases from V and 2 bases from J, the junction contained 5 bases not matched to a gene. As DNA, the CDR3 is TGCGCCAGCAGCCAGGACAGGGATACCTACGAGCAGTACTTC. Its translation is CASSQDRDTYEQYF.

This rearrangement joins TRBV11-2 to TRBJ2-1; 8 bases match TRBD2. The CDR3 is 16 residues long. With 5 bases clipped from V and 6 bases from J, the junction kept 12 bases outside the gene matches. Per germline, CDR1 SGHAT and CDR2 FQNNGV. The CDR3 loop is CASSEGLVPTGNEQFF. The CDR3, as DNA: TGTGCCAGCAGCGAGGGACTAGTGCCTACGGGCAATGAGCAGTTCTTC.

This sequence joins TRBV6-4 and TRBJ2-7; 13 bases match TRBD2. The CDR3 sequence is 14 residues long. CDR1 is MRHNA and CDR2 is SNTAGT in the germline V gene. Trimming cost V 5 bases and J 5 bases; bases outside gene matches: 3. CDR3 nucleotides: TGTGCCAGCAGTACCGGACTAGCGGGAGACGAGCAGTACTTC. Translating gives CASSTGLAGDEQYF.